Listed below are T cell receptor beta chains from one sample, sequenced in a study of T cells in Graves' hyperthyroidism and ophthalmopathy. MiXCR, run by TCRdb on the multiplex PCR reads, gives a single entry per CDR3 protein. The sample carries hundreds of thousands of distinct CDR3 sequences, around 21% recorded once. Specimen: blood. The receptors come from a man aged 25-45 years with Graves' ophthalmopathy. Both conserved end residues are part of each CDR3. The D gene is left open where the match is weak. Clone size is stated in some rows and not others, as once, few, many or a class when expanded.

J,D,size,length,V,DNA,CDR3
TRBJ2-2,-,few,15,TRBV24-1,TGTGCCACCAGTGAGCAAGGACGCCACACCGGGGAGCTGTTTTTT,CATSEQGRHTGELFF
TRBJ2-1,TRBD1,-,16,TRBV10-3,TGTGCCATCAGCAGAACTCCGGGACAGGCCTACAATGAGCAGTTCTTC,CAISRTPGQAYNEQFF
TRBJ2-5,TRBD1,few,14,TRBV7-9,TGTGCCAGCAGCTTAGGAGGGACAGGGCAGTCCCAGTACTTC,CASSLGGTGQSQYF
TRBJ2-7,-,few,15,TRBV27,TGTGCCAGCAGTTTACAGCCCGATAGCTCCTACGAGCAGTACTTC,CASSLQPDSSYEQYF
TRBJ2-7,-,-,16,TRBV3-1,TGTGCCAGCAGCCACCGAAGTGGGGTTCTCTCCTACGAGCAGTACTTC,CASSHRSGVLSYEQYF
TRBJ2-7,-,-,17,TRBV2,TGTGTCAGCAGTGAAGGCCCCCCTAGCGTGGTCTCCTACGAGCAGTACTTC,CVSSEGPPSVVSYEQYF
TRBJ2-7,-,-,15,TRBV14,TGTGCCAGCAGCCAAGTGGCTAGCGCTTACTACGAGCAGTACTTC,CASSQVASAYYEQYF
TRBJ2-3,TRBD2,many,18,TRBV2,TGTGCCAGCAGTCCCCCTTCTCCTCTAGCGGGTAGCACAGATACGCAGTATTTT,CASSPPSPLAGSTDTQYF
TRBJ2-7,-,many,14,TRBV20-1,TGCAGTGCTAGAACGGAGTGGGAGAGCTACGAGCAGTACTTC,CSARTEWESYEQYF
TRBJ2-7,TRBD2,few,16,TRBV9,TGTGCCAGCAGCTCCGAGGGTAGCGGGCGGCCCTACGAGCAGTACTTC,CASSSEGSGRPYEQYF
TRBJ2-2,-,many,15,TRBV11-2,TGTGCCAGCAGCCTAACCATACATGGCGGCGGGGAGCTGTTTTTT,CASSLTIHGGGELFF
TRBJ2-7,-,many,17,TRBV28,TGTGCCAGCAGTTTGGTTCGGGCTAGCTCTTTTTCTAACGAGCAGTACTTC,CASSLVRASSFSNEQYF
TRBJ2-1,TRBD1,-,18,TRBV11-1,TGTGCCAGCAGCGGGACAGGGGGCGCCGGTAGCTCCTACAATGAGCAGTTCTTC,CASSGTGGAGSSYNEQFF
TRBJ2-7,-,-,13,TRBV29-1,TGCAGCGTTGGACTCCGACCCAACTACGAGCAGTACTTC,CSVGLRPNYEQYF
TRBJ1-1,TRBD1,-,14,TRBV7-9,TGTGCCAGCAGCCCCTCCGGGACAGATTCTAAAGCTTTCTTT,CASSPSGTDSKAFF
TRBJ2-1,TRBD1,few,16,TRBV10-1,TGCGCCAGCAGTGAGTCCGGGACAGGGGGCAACGATGAGCAGTTCTTC,CASSESGTGGNDEQFF
TRBJ2-7,-,many,16,TRBV6-2/TRBV6-3,TGTGCCAGCATTAGGACCAGGGACTCCAGCTCCTACGAGCAGTACTTC,CASIRTRDSSSYEQYF
TRBJ2-5,-,many,13,TRBV30,TGTGCCTGGAGTCAAACAGGGAAAGAGACCCAGTACTTC,CAWSQTGKETQYF
TRBJ1-2,-,-,15,TRBV6-1,TGTGCCAGCAGTGAACAGGGGCCCCTGGGACGTGGCTACACCTTC,CASSEQGPLGRGYTF
TRBJ2-3,TRBD1,few,15,TRBV6-2/TRBV6-3,TGTGCCAGCAGTCCCTCCCTCACAGGGGCAGATACGCAGTATTTT,CASSPSLTGADTQYF
TRBJ2-7,-,few,12,TRBV20-1,TGCAGTGTAGCGGCCTCGACCTACGAGCAGTACTTC,CSVAASTYEQYF
TRBJ2-3,-,many,14,TRBV3-1,TGTGCCAGCCGCAGAGGGGAGAGGAGAGATACGCAGTATTTT,CASRRGERRDTQYF
TRBJ2-5,-,many,11,TRBV20-1,TGCAGTGCTAGCGGGAGAGAGACCCAGTACTTC,CSASGRETQYF
TRBJ2-7,TRBD2,few,16,TRBV20-1,TGCAGTGCTAGTTATGGGACTAGCGGGGGCTACTACGAGCAGTACTTC,CSASYGTSGGYYEQYF
TRBJ2-2,TRBD2,few,15,TRBV29-1,TGCAGCGTTATTGGCGGGGGAGCGAGCACCGGGGAGCTGTTTTTT,CSVIGGGASTGELFF
TRBJ2-3,TRBD1,many,16,TRBV7-2,TGTGCCAGCAGCTTAGATCGGGACAGAGGCACAGATACGCAGTATTTT,CASSLDRDRGTDTQYF
TRBJ2-1,-,few,15,TRBV2,TGTGCCAGCAGTTTATATACAATCTCCTACAATGAGCAGTTCTTC,CASSLYTISYNEQFF
TRBJ1-5,-,few,13,TRBV28,TGTGCCAGCCGTCATTATAGCAATCAGCCCCAGCATTTT,CASRHYSNQPQHF
TRBJ1-1,-,-,12,TRBV30,TGTGCCTGGACGGGGGAGAACACTGAAGCTTTCTTT,CAWTGENTEAFF
TRBJ1-1,-,-,15,TRBV15,TGTGCCACCAGCAGCTATACGGGGGTCGACACTGAAGCTTTCTTT,CATSSYTGVDTEAFF
TRBJ2-1,TRBD2,few,15,TRBV3-1,TGTGCCAGCAGCCAGGGGACTAGCGGGTTAAATGAGCAGTTCTTC,CASSQGTSGLNEQFF
TRBJ2-3,TRBD2,-,19,TRBV3-1,TGTGCCAGCAGCCAAGTGACTAGCGGGAGGGAGAGAGAAACAGATACGCAGTATTTT,CASSQVTSGRERETDTQYF
TRBJ2-7,TRBD1,many,14,TRBV6-1,TGTGCCAGCAGCCCCCGACAGGGGTCCCGGGAGCAGTACTTC,CASSPRQGSREQYF
TRBJ2-1,TRBD2,-,14,TRBV11-2,TGTGCCAGCAGCATATTAACTAGCGGCAATGAGCAGTTCTTC,CASSILTSGNEQFF
TRBJ2-3,-,-,12,TRBV20-1,TGCAGTCCAAAGGGGGTAACTGATACGCAGTATTTT,CSPKGVTDTQYF
TRBJ1-3,-,-,16,TRBV7-9,TGTGCCAGCAGGTCCGGAACCGGATTCTCTGGAAACACCATATATTTT,CASRSGTGFSGNTIYF
TRBJ2-3,TRBD2,-,15,TRBV29-1,TGCAGCGTTGGGACTAGCAGCTTATTCACAGATACGCAGTATTTT,CSVGTSSLFTDTQYF
TRBJ1-1,-,few,14,TRBV30,TGTGCCTGGACCCTTTCTTGGAGAGACACTGAAGCTTTCTTT,CAWTLSWRDTEAFF
TRBJ2-7,-,many,13,TRBV20-1,TGCAGTGCTAGCGAACAATTTTCCTACGAGCAGTACTTC,CSASEQFSYEQYF
TRBJ1-5,TRBD1,few,15,TRBV4-1,TGCGCCAGCAGCCAAGCCGGGACAGGGAATCAGCCCCAGCATTTT,CASSQAGTGNQPQHF
TRBJ2-1,TRBD2,many,14,TRBV20-1,TGCAGTGCCTTGACTAGCGGGAGGAACAATGAGCAGTTCTTC,CSALTSGRNNEQFF
TRBJ2-7,TRBD1,-,14,TRBV11-2,TGTGCCAGCAGCGCCGCCGGACAGGCGGGCGAGCAGTACTTC,CASSAAGQAGEQYF
TRBJ2-4,TRBD1,-,17,TRBV29-1,TGCAGCGCAAAACTGGGGACAGGGGCAGGGGCCAAAAACATTCAGTACTTC,CSAKLGTGAGAKNIQYF
TRBJ2-1,TRBD2,many,16,TRBV11-3,TGTGCCAGCAGCTCTGGGGGGGGGAGCTCCTACAATGAGCAGTTCTTC,CASSSGGGSSYNEQFF
TRBJ2-2,TRBD2,many,15,TRBV28,TGTGCCAGCAGTTGGTTAGCGGGGGGCACCGGGGAGCTGTTTTTT,CASSWLAGGTGELFF
TRBJ1-5,TRBD1,-,14,TRBV19,TGTGCCAGTAGTTGGACAGGCCTTAATCAGCCCCAGCATTTT,CASSWTGLNQPQHF
TRBJ1-5,-,-,14,TRBV20-1,TGCAGTGCTTCCGGGACTGCGACCAATCAGCCCCAGCATTTT,CSASGTATNQPQHF
TRBJ1-6,-,-,14,TRBV5-1,TGCGCCAGCAGCTTGGACAGGGTTTATTCACCCCTCCACTTT,CASSLDRVYSPLHF
TRBJ2-1,TRBD2,-,15,TRBV6-2/TRBV6-3,TGTGCCAGCAGTTACGGAGCGGGATCTTACAATGAGCAGTTCTTC,CASSYGAGSYNEQFF